This TCR beta chain originates from a study of blood T cell repertoires in COVID-19 (dated by TCRdb to between 2020 and 2021). Background for the entire study: Samples covering the acute and convalescent phases of COVID-19 were provided by collaborators in the United States, Italy and Spain. The prospective study material was composed of cDNA or gDNA derived from T cells, B-cell-depleted T cells, or PBMCs. The dataset comprised deeply sampled blood TCRbeta repertoires from subjects exposed to, actively infected with, or recovered from COVID-19. The repertoires were released in a freely available public database intended as a resource for research on the immune response to SARS-CoV-2. The samples were drawn from two sources: the first 160 participants of the ongoing ImmuneRACE study, and 950 to 1,500 subjects contributed by 6 global collaborators. The sample metadata nearly always contained a de-identified subject ID, COVID-19 status, age in years and sex. Where HLA class I and class II types were available, the types were taken from metadata supplied by the sample provider, not from assay-based typing. The full study reports these points: The amount of clinical and demographic metadata varied by source and participant and was provided uncurated.

As encoded in the germline V gene (reference sequence), CDR1 is MNHEY while CDR2 is SMNVEV. From V the trimming removes 5 bases and from J it removes 0 bases, while the gene matches leave 7 bases of the junction unaccounted for. Measured from the cysteine to the phenylalanine, the CDR3 is 16 residues long. The retained sequence is limited to the CDR3, 48 bases, with the frame set at the first base. TCRbeta CDR3 regions were amplified from genomic DNA by means of the immunoSEQ Assay, a bias-controlled multiplex PCR. The paper's processing steps were these. Within the assay, amplification of reference gene primers was used to estimate how many nucleated cells each sample contained. To quantify the absolute abundance of each unique TCRbeta CDR3 rearrangement, sequence reads were collapsed and filtered. For each sample, productive Simpson clonality was calculated as the square root of Simpson's diversity index across productive rearrangements. In its TCRdb copy, this immuneACCESS table keeps in-frame sequences only and misses some clones. Where compared with another copy, unresolved V genes explain less than half of these, and the others have no known cause. V and J calls and clone size are given by that table; D and trimming were obtained from the DNA. This sample holds 180,000 or so clones; 86% were observed only once. The ten largest clones capture roughly 3.3% of the sample.

Whole blood was collected in K2EDTA tubes by collaborating institutions according to the institutions' own protocols. For TCRbeta analysis, collaborators shipped samples in one of three forms: frozen whole blood, isolated PBMCs, or DNA extracted from either of those sample types. With regard to this clone: Its binding antigen is unknown. It has no much larger one-base neighbor in the sample; base qualities were not kept.

The sequence was collected from a man between 65 and 85 years old with acute or convalescent COVID-19. The sequenced sample consisted of peripheral blood. The chain is encoded by TRBV27 joined to TRBJ1-5; TRBD1 agrees with 7 junctional bases. The CDR3 region: CASSPTGMYSNQPQHF. The sequence in DNA is TGTGCCAGCAGTCCGACAGGGATGTATAGCAATCAGCCCCAGCATTTT.